The 7 T cell receptor beta chains given below trace back to one sample, sequenced in a study of blood T cells in healthy people across ages. Together with a sample-barcoded 5' primer, a J-beta primer mix was included in a second PCR lasting roughly 6 to 12 cycles. Via MiXCR, TCRdb re-called the 5' RACE reads, giving one row per CDR3 protein. The repertoire has about 570,000 distinct CDR3 sequences, about 25% of them found once; the top ten carry approximately 3.3%. The data were also submitted as part of a second study, on T cells of mothers and their children.

Material for sequencing was blood. Receptor source: a boy younger than 10 in good health.

This clonotype was observed a few times. The genes are TRBV27 and TRBJ2-5; possibly TRBD2 for D (7 bases). The end of the DNA is better explained by TRBJ2-7, so the J call may be wrong. CDR1 and CDR2 (germline): MNHEY, SMNVEV (reference sequence). This CDR3 has 18 amino acids. The CDR3 sequence is CASSFRGQIAGHSYEQYF. In DNA form, the CDR3 reads TGTGCCAGCAGTTTCCGAGGACAGATAGCGGGTCACTCCTACGAGCAGTACTTC.

The chain recombines TRBV7-2 with TRBJ2-5, with D perhaps TRBD2 (5 bases). V lost 5 bases, J lost 3 bases, and 10 bases lay in between. The CDR3 loop spans 13 amino acids. The germline gives CDR1 SGHTA, CDR2 FQGNSA. Written as DNA, the CDR3 is TGTGCCAGCAGCGTCTCGAGGGAAGAGACCCAGTACTTC. Translation: CASSVSREETQYF.

V usage is TRBV29-1 and J usage is TRBJ2-3; no clear D gene. CDR1 SQVTM and CDR2 ANQGSEA come from the germline V gene. CDR3 length equals 13 residues. The V gene lost 3 bases and the J gene lost 2 bases, with 9 bases spanning the gap. For the CDR3, the DNA is TGCAGCGTTGAGGGCAGAAACACAGATACGCAGTATTTT. Translating it yields CSVEGRNTDTQYF.

This clonotype turned up a few times. The V call is TRBV6-1, the J call TRBJ1-4; D is ambiguous. The CDR3 sequence is 15 residues long. With 3 bases removed from V and 3 bases from J, the gap between germline ends came to 11 bases. Germline lookup yields CDR1 MNHNS and CDR2 SASEGT. The CDR3 sequence is CASSDTKTANEKLFF. The DNA of the CDR3 is TGTGCCAGCAGTGATACCAAAACGGCTAATGAAAAACTGTTTTTT.

This clonotype was detected a few times. An end of the junction differs from the germline gene, which may be a read error. The chain joins TRBV2 to TRBJ2-1; 11 positions match TRBD2. The germline gives CDR1 SNHLY, CDR2 FYNNEI. CDR3 size: 16 residues. CDR3 region: CASKRLAGSSYNGQFF. Here the CDR3 DNA reads TGTGCCAGCAAGAGACTAGCGGGATCCTCCTACAATGGGCAGTTCTTC.

The rearrangement links TRBV7-9 to TRBJ2-7; 11 bases align to TRBD2. Germline assignment: CDR1 SEHNR and CDR2 FQNEAQ (reference sequence). CDR3 length: 16 amino acids. The trim removed 6 bases at V and 4 bases at J, leaving 11 bases unmatched. Here the CDR3 reads CASSVYPGLAVYEQYF. The CDR3 nucleotides are TGTGCCAGCAGTGTTTACCCGGGACTAGCGGTTTACGAGCAGTACTTC.

The rearrangement uses TRBV7-8 and TRBJ2-4; D is possibly TRBD1 (5 bases). The CDR3 loop spans 16 amino acids. Trimming left V 0 bases short and J 3 bases short, with 12 bases between. Germline V gives CDR1 SGHVS, CDR2 FQNEAQ. CDR3 sequence: CASSLAAGIHKNIQYF. CDR3 DNA: TGTGCCAGCAGCTTAGCGGCAGGGATCCACAAAAACATTCAGTACTTC. Full variable domain (outside the CDR3, taken from reference TRBV7-8 and TRBJ2-4): GAGVSQSPRYKVAKRGQDVALRCDPISGHVSLFWYQQALGQGPEFLTYFQNEAQLDKSGLPSDRFFAERPEGSVSTLKIQRTQQEDSAVYLCASSLAAGIHKNIQYFGAGTRLSVL.